This TCR beta chain was recovered during a study of blood T cells in healthy people across ages. Regarding the study as a whole: TCR beta diversity, measured per million T cells, fell in a roughly linear way with age.

As to this clonotype: What it binds is not known.

Each individual donor underwent a draw of approximately 10 milliliters of peripheral blood. This CDR3 comprises 19 residues. Trimming at V came to 3 bases and at J to 1 base, leaving 9 bases not matched to a gene. Then a second PCR, running about 6 to 12 cycles, was carried out with a sample-barcoded 5' primer and a J-beta primer mix. TCRdb re-called the 5' RACE reads with MiXCR, one entry per CDR3 protein. The table has some 1.6 million distinct CDR3 sequences, approximately 32% seen once. V is TRBV12-3 or TRBV12-4 and J is TRBJ2-1; 13 positions match TRBD2. The sequenced sample was blood. This clonotype was sampled from a woman aged 30 to 39 in good health. The CDR3 DNA reads as TGTGCCAGCAGTTTTAGGGGGACTAGCGGGATGGGGTCCTACAATGAGCAGTTCTTC. Its translation: CASSFRGTSGMGSYNEQFF.